This T cell receptor (beta chain) was identified during a study of T cells after posttransplantation cyclophosphamide. Study-wide findings and caveats: Later blood repertoires were often dominated by clones from the donor CD8+ memory compartment. After PTCy, TRB diversity resembled that of CNI/methotrexate controls. TRB overlap between skin or GI tissue T cells and blood was limited.

TCRdb keeps only in-frame clones here, not all; method: immunoSEQ multiplex PCR. The sample carries fewer than 20,000 clones, approximately 90% recorded once. Looked up from germline, CDR1 is PRHDT and CDR2 is FYEKMQ (reference sequence). Trimming left V 0 bases short and J 2 bases short, with 7 bases between. The CDR3 is made up of 14 amino acids. Treatment was busulfan-fludarabine conditioning, a marrow graft, and cyclophosphamide on days +3 and +4. Details on this clone: Its antigen is currently unknown.

The starting material was CD4+ T cells sorted from blood, obtained after allogeneic stem cell transplant with posttransplant cyclophosphamide. The chain uses TRBV13 and TRBJ1-1; no clear D. This clonotype originated in a male patient aged 55 to 69 who received an allogeneic stem cell transplant from a related donor and was CMV-positive. Some T cells here may be from the graft donor. CDR3 amino acids: CASSLGRGNTEAFF. DNA for the CDR3: TGTGCCAGCAGCTTAGGGCGGGGAAACACTGAAGCTTTCTTT.